This T cell receptor beta chain was captured by sequencing in a study of T-cell reconstitution after alpha-beta-depleted transplantation in children. Notes on the study in general: By one year post-transplant, T-cell counts and diversity largely arose from T cells that were newly produced. It was reported that alpha-beta T cells came from several hundred expanded graft clones (about two months after transplant).

Trimming cost V 0 bases and J 0 bases, with 9 bases left between them. The germline CDR1 and CDR2 sequences are SGHRS and YFSETQ. The CDR3 loop spans 15 amino acids. A few counts support this clonotype. Antigen unknown. Preparation of the TCRbeta library used unique molecular identifiers. Using its own MiXCR run on the PCR reads, TCRdb lists one record per CDR3 protein. The table has around 600,000 distinct CDR3 sequences, 23% seen once. This material consisted of PBMCs, mostly from graft donor cells, taken 360 days after TCRalphabeta/CD19-depleted stem cell transplant. The V and J genes are TRBV5-1 and TRBJ1-1, with a weak D call TRBD1 (6 bases). The clonotype comes from a boy younger than two who had a stem cell transplant for acute myeloid leukemia, so the T cells may come from the graft donor. CDR3 amino acids: CASSLEGHLNTEAFF. CDR3 bases: TGCGCCAGCAGCTTGGAGGGACACCTGAACACTGAAGCTTTCTTT.